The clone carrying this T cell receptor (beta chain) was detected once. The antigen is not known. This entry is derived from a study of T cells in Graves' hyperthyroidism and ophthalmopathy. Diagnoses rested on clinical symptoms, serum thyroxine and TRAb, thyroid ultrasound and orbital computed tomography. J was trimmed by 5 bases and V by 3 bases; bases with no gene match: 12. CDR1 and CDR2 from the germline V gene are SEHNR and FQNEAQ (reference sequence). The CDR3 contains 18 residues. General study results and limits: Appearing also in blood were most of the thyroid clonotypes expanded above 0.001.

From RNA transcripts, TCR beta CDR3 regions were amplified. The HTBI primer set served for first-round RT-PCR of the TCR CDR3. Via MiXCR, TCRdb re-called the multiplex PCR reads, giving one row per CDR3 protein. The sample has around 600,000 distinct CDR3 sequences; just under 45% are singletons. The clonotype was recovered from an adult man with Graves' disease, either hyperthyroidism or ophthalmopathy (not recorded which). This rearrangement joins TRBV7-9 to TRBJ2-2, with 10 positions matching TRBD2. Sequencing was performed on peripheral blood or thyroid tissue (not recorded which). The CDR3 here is CASSLVTRLAGETGELFF. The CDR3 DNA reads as TGTGCCAGCAGCTTGGTAACCCGCCTAGCGGGAGAGACCGGGGAGCTGTTTTTT.